This T cell receptor (beta chain) emerged from a study of human T cells and chemical hapten exposure. Study background: Patch tests containing 0.01% DPC, applied to the upper back, were read at 6 days. Notes on the study in general: Healthy individuals' immune responses may differ from those of donors, who had alopecia. Large CDR3 similarity clusters arose significantly more often from expanded TCRs than from controls.

Details on this clonotype: What it binds is not known.

TCRdb re-called the RACE reads through MiXCR, storing one row per CDR3 protein. The repertoire holds around 300,000 distinct CDR3 sequences, with roughly 6% as singletons. The CDR3 consists of 15 residues. Trimming shortened V by 3 bases and J by 5 bases, and 11 bases separated the two germline ends. Time point noted: pre-sensitization, week 0. The treatment denotes: therapeutic diphenylcyclopropenone sensitization with weekly scalp DPC. People who gave samples had alopecia, were 18 to 70 years old, and were suitable for DPC. This chain uses TRBV12-3 or TRBV12-4 with TRBJ1-6; D not resolved. The sequenced sample was whole blood, obtained in connection with sensitization to the hapten diphenylcyclopropenone (DPC). This TCR came from a woman under 30 with alopecia areata. Some clones in this sample may be carry-over from other donors' samples. DNA of the CDR3: TGTGCCAGCAGTTTGGATCCCCGAAATAATTCACCCCTCCACTTT. This gives the protein CASSLDPRNNSPLHF.